The 29 T cell receptor beta chains listed next were all sequenced from one sample in a study of blood T cell repertoires in COVID-19. The table came from immunoSEQ multiplex PCR; TCRdb's copy has only in-frame clones and leaves some out. The data contain about 110,000 clones, 85% of them singletons. Source material: peripheral blood. Receptors originate from a human donor in a cohort sampled during active COVID-19.

This sequence joins TRBV10-3 and TRBJ2-7, with D perhaps TRBD2 (7 bases). This CDR3 has 14 residues. The germline gives CDR1 ENHRY, CDR2 SYGVKD. Trimming shortened V by 8 bases and J by 5 bases, and 19 bases separated the two germline ends. CDR3 region: CAIAGAPSGNEQYF. CDR3 coding DNA: TGTGCCATCGCGGGGGCGCCAAGTGGAAACGAGCAGTACTTC.

The chain joins TRBV2 to TRBJ1-5; D is possibly TRBD1 (5 bases). Germline V gives CDR1 SNHLY, CDR2 FYNNEI. V gave up 6 bases and J gave up 6 bases, with 9 bases separating them. The CDR3 length is 12 residues. The CDR3 loop reads CASSGGIQPQHF. The CDR3 nucleotides are TGTGCCAGCAGCGGGGGGATTCAGCCCCAGCATTTT.

CDR3 DNA sequence: TGTGCCAGCTCACCCCGCAGGGGGTCAGAGACCCAGTACTTC. Its translation: CASSPRRGSETQYF. The rearrangement joins TRBV18 to TRBJ2-5; TRBD1 aligns across 7 bases. This CDR3 is 14 amino acids long. The junction had 5 bases not matched to a gene; V was cut back by 3 bases and J by 4 bases. CDR1 and CDR2 (germline): KGHSH, LQKENI.

V gene TRBV3-1 (or the pseudogene TRBV3-2) combines with J gene TRBJ2-3, with TRBD2 identical over 10 bases. With 1 base clipped from V and 7 bases from J, the junction kept 8 bases outside the gene matches. The germline V gene encodes CDR1 LGHDT and CDR2 YNNKEL (reference sequence). This CDR3 is 16 amino acids long. CDR3 sequence: CASSQGTSGQTYTQYF. The CDR3 DNA sequence: TGTGCCAGCAGCCAAGGGACTAGCGGACAGACGTATACGCAGTATTTT.

The J gene is TRBJ1-2, the V gene TRBV27; TRBD1 agrees at 7 bases. This CDR3 comprises 16 residues. V dropped 6 bases and J dropped 6; count of bases not matched to a gene: 16. Germline CDR1 reads MNHEY; CDR2 reads SMNVEV (reference sequence). Here the CDR3 reads CASSRKAFDRDNGYTF. CDR3 nucleotides: TGTGCCAGCAGCCGCAAGGCGTTCGACAGGGACAATGGCTACACCTTC.

The chain employs TRBV19 and TRBJ1-1; D might be TRBD1 (5 bases). This CDR3 is built from 15 residues. With 1 base removed from V and 5 bases from J, the gap between germline ends came to 14 bases. In germline, CDR1 is LNHDA, CDR2 SQIVND (reference sequence). CDR3 sequence reads: CASSIGGGVSTEAFF. The CDR3 DNA reads as TGTGCCAGTAGTATAGGAGGAGGGGTTTCTACTGAAGCTTTCTTT.

The rearrangement links TRBV15 to TRBJ1-2; D remains ambiguous. Per germline, CDR1 LNHNV and CDR2 YYDKDF (reference sequence). The CDR3 is 13 amino acids. V gave up 2 bases and J gave up 6 bases, with 10 bases separating them. As DNA, the CDR3 is TGTGCCACCAGCAGAACGGGAGGCAATGGCTACACCTTC. Amino acids: CATSRTGGNGYTF.

This clone was picked up one time. Other DNA variants within this sample encode the same CDR3. V usage is TRBV6-6 and J usage is TRBJ1-6; D unresolved. CDR1 is MNHNY, CDR2 SVGAGI, per germline (reference sequence). The CDR3 length is 14 residues. V was cut by 3 bases and J by 5 bases, with 8 bases left in between. The CDR3 loop reads CASSYSEDNSPLHF. CDR3 bases: TGTGCCAGCAGTTATTCCGAGGATAATTCACCCCTCCACTTT.

V gene TRBV11-2 combines with J gene TRBJ2-2; 11 bases fit TRBD1. Losses at the gene ends were 5 bases for V and 5 bases for J; bases not matched to a gene: 7. CDR1 SGHAT and CDR2 FQNNGV come from the germline V gene. This CDR3 region has 16 residues. Written as DNA, the CDR3 is TGTGCCAGCAGCCTGGACAGGGGGCTAGGGACCGGGGAGCTGTTTTTT. Residues: CASSLDRGLGTGELFF.

This clone was observed a few times. The rearrangement joins TRBV27 to TRBJ1-1; 8 positions match TRBD1. The CDR3 is made up of 14 amino acids. V lost 3 bases, J lost 4 bases, and 4 bases stayed unmatched. CDR1 and CDR2 (germline): MNHEY, SMNVEV (reference sequence). CDR3 sequence: CASSFYDRGTEAFF. CDR3 coding DNA: TGTGCCAGCAGTTTTTATGACAGGGGCACTGAAGCTTTCTTT.

In this sample, this clone turned up a few times. The chain is built from TRBV19 and TRBJ2-2; maybe TRBD2 (7 bases). Germline V gives CDR1 LNHDA, CDR2 SQIVND (reference sequence). The germline V and J ends were trimmed by 2 bases and 6 bases, with 13 bases remaining between them. The length of the CDR3 is 15 residues. CDR3 in amino acids: CASSIFGGGSGELFF. The CDR3 DNA is TGTGCCAGTAGTATATTTGGGGGGGGCTCCGGGGAGCTGTTTTTT.

To note about this clone: At the DNA level, this CDR3 is encoded by other sequences in the same sample as well. The chain combines TRBV27 with TRBJ1-1; D unclear. This CDR3 is built from 14 residues. Trimming shortened V by 3 bases and J by 1 base, and 9 bases separated the two germline ends. Germline-derived CDR1 and CDR2 are MNHEY and SMNVEV (reference sequence). CDR3 DNA: TGTGCCAGCAGTTTCGGCACAGCGAACACTGAAGCTTTCTTT. Its translation: CASSFGTANTEAFF.

In nucleotides, the CDR3 is TGCGCCAGCAGCCAACAGGGAGGAGGTAACTATGGCTACACCTTC. Translating gives CASSQQGGGNYGYTF. The genes are TRBV4-1 and TRBJ1-2, with TRBD1 as a possible D gene (5 bases). The V gene's germline CDR1 is MGHRA and CDR2 YSYEKL. The CDR3 is 15 amino acids. Trimming took 2 bases from V and 1 from J, leaving 11 bases between them.

This chain joins TRBV10-3 and TRBJ2-5; tentatively, D is TRBD2 (5 bases). Germline V gives CDR1 ENHRY, CDR2 SYGVKD. The CDR3 is made up of 13 amino acids. Trimming stripped 10 bases from V and 0 bases from J, with 12 bases between. The CDR3 DNA reads as TGTGCCACCCTGGACGGGAACCAAGAGACCCAGTACTTC. Protein product: CATLDGNQETQYF.

The chain carries TRBV7-9 and TRBJ1-2; no firm D call. Germline CDR1 is SEHNR and CDR2 is FQNEAQ (reference sequence). The CDR3 consists of 12 residues. Trimming took 5 bases from V and 5 from J, leaving 9 bases between them. The CDR3 DNA reads as TGTGCCAGCAGCGGCCAGCGGTATGGCTACACCTTC. Its translation: CASSGQRYGYTF.

The gene calls are TRBV18 and TRBJ1-2; TRBD1 is a possible D gene (5 bases). This CDR3 has 15 residues. CDR1 and CDR2 (germline): KGHSH, LQKENI. The V end was cut by 1 base, the J end by 7 bases, with 16 bases between. CDR3 sequence reads: CASSPRRDSPGGYTF. The DNA of the CDR3 is TGTGCCAGCTCACCACGGCGTGACAGCCCCGGTGGCTACACCTTC.

J is TRBJ2-2 and V is TRBV7-3; possibly TRBD2 for D (6 bases). Trimming shortened V by 2 bases and J by 3 bases, and 10 bases separated the two germline ends. The CDR3 length is 15 residues. Germline V lookup: CDR1 SGHTA, CDR2 FQGTGA. This chain's CDR3 is CASSLQGGYTGELFF. The CDR3 DNA sequence: TGTGCCAGCAGCTTACAGGGAGGTTACACCGGGGAGCTGTTTTTT.

There are a few counts of this clone. V usage is TRBV10-3 and J usage is TRBJ2-1; 9 bases match TRBD2. V shed 8 bases, J shed 8 bases, and the junction held 7 bases outside the gene matches. The germline gives CDR1 ENHRY, CDR2 SYGVKD. The CDR3 runs to 13 residues. The CDR3 region has the DNA TGTGCCATCGCAATAGCGGGAGTGGATGAGCAGTTCTTC. Residues: CAIAIAGVDEQFF.

The CDR3 DNA sequence: TGTGCCAGCAGCTTAAATGACAGATATGGCTACACCTTC. Protein sequence: CASSLNDRYGYTF. This chain links TRBV7-6 with TRBJ1-2; weak D call: TRBD1 (5 bases). The CDR3 sequence is 13 residues long. V lost 2 bases to trimming and J lost 5 bases, with 9 bases between them. Looked up from germline, CDR1 is SGHVS and CDR2 is FNYEAQ.

The chain is built from TRBV3-1 (or the pseudogene TRBV3-2) and TRBJ2-3; TRBD2 matches 11 bases. Losses at the gene ends were 4 bases for V and 2 bases for J; bases not matched to a gene: 11. Germline loops: CDR1 LGHDT, CDR2 YNNKEL (reference sequence). The CDR3 contains 18 residues. CDR3 residues: CASSRNSFSGRATDTQYF. CDR3 nucleotide sequence: TGTGCCAGCAGCCGAAACTCCTTTAGCGGGAGGGCCACAGATACGCAGTATTTT.

This chain links TRBV9 with TRBJ2-3, with D unclear. Per the germline V gene, CDR1 is SGDLS and CDR2 is YYNGEE. The CDR3 extends over 16 amino acids. The V and J ends lost 0 bases and 4 bases respectively, with 15 bases between them. CDR3 residues: CASSVDSSSNADTQYF. The CDR3 DNA reads TGTGCCAGCAGCGTAGATAGTAGTAGTAACGCAGATACGCAGTATTTT. Drawing the rest from reference TRBV9 and TRBJ2-3, the complete variable domain is DSGVTQTPKHLITATGQRVTLRCSPRSGDLSVYWYQQSLDQGLQFLIQYYNGEERAKGNILERFSAQQFPDLHSELNLSSLELGDSALYFCASSVDSSSNADTQYFGPGTRLTVL.

This sequence joins TRBV7-2 and TRBJ2-7; TRBD2 aligns across 10 bases. After removal of 5 bases from V and 3 bases from J, the junction contained 7 bases not matched to a gene. The length of the CDR3 is 15 residues. Germline V CDR1 and CDR2: SGHTA, FQGNSA. The CDR3 nucleotides read TGTGCCAGCAGCCCGGGGGCTAGCGGGGGCTACGAGCAGTACTTC. It is translated as CASSPGASGGYEQYF.

V is TRBV6-1 and J is TRBJ1-6, with 7 bases fitting TRBD1. Trimming removed 2 bases from V and 5 bases from J; junction bases left unmatched: 3. The germline CDR1 and CDR2 sequences are MNHNS and SASEGT. This CDR3 is built from 15 residues. CDR3 protein: CASSERDSDNSPLHF. CDR3 nucleotide sequence: TGTGCCAGCAGTGAAAGGGACAGTGATAATTCACCCCTCCACTTT.

The chain uses TRBV5-5 and TRBJ2-1; TRBD2 is a possible D gene (6 bases). Germline loops: CDR1 SGHKS, CDR2 YYEKEE (reference sequence). The length of the CDR3 is 15 residues. Trimming removed 2 bases from V and 0 bases from J, with 9 bases in between. CDR3 coding DNA: TGTGCCAGCAGCTTCGCGGGGAACTCCTACAATGAGCAGTTCTTC. Protein product: CASSFAGNSYNEQFF. Supplemented by reference TRBV5-5 and TRBJ2-1, the full variable domain reads DAGVTQSPTHLIKTRGQQVTLRCSPISGHKSVSWYQQVLGQGPQFIFQYYEKEERGRGNFPDRFSARQFPNYSSELNVNALLLGDSALYLCASSFAGNSYNEQFFGPGTRLTVL.

The V and J genes are TRBV3-1 (or the pseudogene TRBV3-2) and TRBJ1-1; D is possibly TRBD1 (5 bases). CDR1 and CDR2 from the germline V gene are LGHDT and YNNKEL (reference sequence). Trimming cost V 5 bases and J 1 base, with 11 bases left between them. The CDR3 spans 14 residues. The CDR3 DNA follows: TGTGCCAGCAGCTCAGGGTCCCCGAACACTGAAGCTTTCTTT. Protein product: CASSSGSPNTEAFF.

This chain joins TRBV2 and TRBJ1-6, with TRBD1 as a possible D gene (5 bases). Trimming took off 9 bases at V and 1 base at J, with 7 bases between the two ends. The CDR3 is 13 amino acids. Germline V gene data show CDR1 as SNHLY and CDR2 as FYNNEI. The CDR3: CARGVSYNSPLHF. CDR3 coding DNA: TGTGCCAGAGGGGTATCCTATAATTCACCCCTCCACTTT.

The rearrangement joins TRBV19 to TRBJ1-4, with 10 bases lining up with TRBD1. The J segment lost 1 base and the V segment lost 5 bases, leaving 1 base of the junction unmatched. The germline CDR1 and CDR2 sequences are LNHDA and SQIVND (reference sequence). This CDR3 is 15 amino acids long. In DNA, the CDR3 is TGTGCCAGTAGTGACAGGGGGCGAACTAATGAAAAACTGTTTTTT. Encoded protein: CASSDRGRTNEKLFF.

This rearrangement joins TRBV30 to TRBJ1-2; 8 bases align to TRBD1. Germline trimming cut 6 bases from V and 7 bases from J; bases unmatched to any gene: 13. This CDR3 region has 14 residues. The germline gives CDR1 GTSNPN, CDR2 SVGIG (reference sequence). The CDR3 is CACLPIITGGGYTF. The CDR3 DNA reads TGTGCCTGCCTCCCAATCATAACAGGGGGTGGCTACACCTTC.

This chain links TRBV11-2 with TRBJ2-1; 8 positions match TRBD1. V was clipped by 5 bases and J by 6 bases; unmatched bases: 9. The germline gives CDR1 SGHAT, CDR2 FQNNGV. This CDR3 has 15 residues. The CDR3 nucleotides are TGTGCCAGCAGCACCGACAGGGGATCAGGCAATGAGCAGTTCTTC. This encodes CASSTDRGSGNEQFF.